This T cell receptor (beta chain) was documented in a study of cytomegalovirus exposure and HLA in healthy donors. For the study at large: The roughly 660 first-cohort repertoires shared a platform with the approximately 120 validation repertoires, as reported in a later analysis.

The protocol was immunoSEQ multiplex PCR, while the TCRdb copy is restricted to in-frame clones and leaves out a portion. The data show fewer than 200,000 clones, with about 89% seen just once and approximately 7.7% held by the top ten. As for this clone: Other DNA sequences within the sample encode an identical CDR3.

Germline lookup yields CDR1 SGHRS and CDR2 YFSETQ. The CDR3 runs 13 residues. The V end was cut by 1 base, the J end by 4 bases, with 8 bases between. The sample consisted of PBMCs. The TCR originated in a man in his thirties or forties in good health and CMV-seropositive. The chain uses TRBV5-1 and TRBJ1-1, with D unresolved. As DNA, the CDR3 is TGCGCCAGCAGCTTGCGTGGAGGCACTGAAGCTTTCTTT. Amino acids: CASSLRGGTEAFF. Based on the CDR3 plus reference TRBV5-1 and TRBJ1-1, the full variable domain is KAGVTQTPRYLIKTRGQQVTLSCSPISGHRSVSWYQQTPGQGLQFLFEYFSETQRNKGNFPGRFSGRQFSNSRSEMNVSTLELGDSALYLCASSLRGGTEAFFGQGTRLTVV.